Following are 14 T cell receptor beta chains from one sample sequenced in a study of blood T cells in healthy people across ages (dated by TCRdb to the mid-2010s). Receptor amplification or capture employed 5' RACE. TCRdb shows the sequencer as Illumina HiSeq 2500. A second roughly 6 to 12 cycle PCR used a sample-barcoded 5' primer and a J-beta primer mix. TCRdb redid the processing of the public reads, applying fastp at Q25 and MiXCR, and retained in-frame beta chains. All rows with the same CDR3 protein become a single entry with the most common DNA and genes. In all, the sample holds fewer than 900,000 distinct CDR3 sequences, and 49% of those were seen once. The ten biggest clones cover around 32% of the sample. Sequencing was done on a sample of blood. The receptors shown here come from a woman aged 55-70 years in good health.

V and J are TRBV10-3 and TRBJ1-6; D ambiguous. Germline V gives CDR1 ENHRY, CDR2 SYGVKD. The CDR3 sequence is 12 residues long. The ends were cut back, 6 bases at V and 11 bases at J, with 11 bases in the middle. CDR3 DNA sequence: TGTGCCATCAGCACAGCGGGTCCACCCCTCCACTTT. It yields the protein CAISTAGPPLHF.

The V gene is TRBV5-1, the J gene TRBJ1-5, with TRBD1 identical over 8 bases. The CDR3 covers 14 residues. V lost 5 bases to trimming and J lost 7 bases; unmatched junction nucleotides: 8. Looked up from germline, CDR1 is SGHRS and CDR2 is YFSETQ. CDR3 region: CASSQAPGGQPQHF. CDR3 DNA sequence: TGCGCCAGCAGTCAAGCCCCAGGGGGCCAGCCCCAGCATTTT.

The chain links TRBV2 to TRBJ1-2; D remains ambiguous. The CDR3 loop spans 14 amino acids. V lost 5 bases, J lost 2 bases, and 12 bases lay in between. Germline CDR1 reads SNHLY; CDR2 reads FYNNEI. The CDR3: CASSSQRVNYGYTF. The CDR3 DNA is TGTGCCAGCAGTTCACAGAGGGTCAACTATGGCTACACCTTC.

The rearrangement joins TRBV9 to TRBJ2-4; weak D call: TRBD1 (6 bases). The end of the DNA fits TRBJ2-7 better, so the J call may be wrong. From germline, CDR1 is SGDLS and CDR2 YYNGEE. The CDR3 totals 14 residues. Written as DNA, the CDR3 is TGTGCCAGCACGAGGGGGTATAGAGACTACGAGCAGTACTTC. Encoded protein: CASTRGYRDYEQYF.

The gene calls are TRBV27 and TRBJ1-3; TRBD1 might be the D (5 bases). The germline CDR1 and CDR2 sequences are MNHEY and SMNVEV (reference sequence). The CDR3 loop spans 18 amino acids. Trimming shortened V by 3 bases and J by 0 bases, and 18 bases separated the two germline ends. This chain's CDR3 is CASSFRGDGRSSGNTIYF. CDR3 nucleotides: TGTGCCAGCAGTTTCAGAGGGGACGGCCGGAGCTCTGGAAACACCATATATTTT.

The V gene is TRBV4-2, the J gene TRBJ1-2; maybe TRBD1 (6 bases). Per the germline V gene, CDR1 is LGHNA and CDR2 is YNFKEQ. The CDR3 runs 13 residues. Trimming removed 4 bases at V and 6 bases at J, with 12 bases between. CDR3 nucleotides: TGTGCCAGCAGCCCAGGGTCAGGGGATGGCTACACCTTC. Protein product: CASSPGSGDGYTF.

This clonotype was counted between two and nine times. This sequence joins TRBV10-3 and TRBJ1-1, with D possibly matching TRBD1 (5 bases). Germline CDR1 and CDR2: ENHRY and SYGVKD. V lost 8 bases and J 8 bases, leaving 18 bases between the germline ends. The CDR3 extends over 13 amino acids. The CDR3 coding sequence is TGTGCCATCTGGGGGACCGACCTCAGGGAAGCTTTCTTT. Protein product: CAIWGTDLREAFF.

V gene TRBV20-1 combines with J gene TRBJ2-5; D is perhaps TRBD1 or TRBD2 (5 bases each). Germline-derived CDR1 and CDR2 are DFQATT and SNEGSKA (reference sequence). V was trimmed by 5 bases and J by 1 base, leaving 11 bases between them. The CDR3 is 13 amino acids. In DNA, the CDR3 is TGCAGTGCTTTTGGGACGGCCCAAGAGACCCAGTACTTC. Protein sequence: CSAFGTAQETQYF.

The gene calls are TRBV6-1 and TRBJ2-3, with D perhaps TRBD1 (5 bases). CDR3 length: 16 amino acids. V was pared by 11 bases and J by 0 bases, with 21 bases between. Germline V gene data show CDR1 as MNHNS and CDR2 as SASEGT. The CDR3 sequence: CACNLQTGTSTDTQYF. The CDR3 nucleotides are TGTGCCTGTAACCTTCAAACAGGTACTAGCACAGATACGCAGTATTTT.

The V call is TRBV20-1, the J call TRBJ2-7; no firm D call. The CDR3 has 13 residues. Trimming took off 0 bases at V and 3 bases at J, with 9 bases between the two ends. The V gene's germline CDR1 is DFQATT and CDR2 SNEGSKA (reference sequence). CDR3 DNA: TGCAGTGCTAGAGATCTGCCAGACTACGAGCAGTACTTC. Amino acid sequence: CSARDLPDYEQYF.

V usage is TRBV4-3 and J usage is TRBJ2-5; 7 nucleotides match TRBD1. The CDR3 length is 13 residues. Looked up from germline, CDR1 is LGHNA and CDR2 is YSLEER. V lost 2 bases, J lost 11 bases, and 8 bases stayed unmatched. The chain's CDR3 is CASSQSTGFEQYF. DNA of the CDR3: TGCGCCAGCAGCCAATCGACAGGGTTTGAGCAGTACTTC.

This clonotype was found a few times. The V and J genes are TRBV20-1 and TRBJ1-6, with TRBD1 matching 7 bases. Trimming removed 1 base from V and 6 bases from J; junction bases left unmatched: 12. Germline V CDR1 and CDR2: DFQATT, SNEGSKA (reference sequence). This CDR3 is built from 17 residues. The CDR3 sequence is CSARGWRTYRGNSPLHF. DNA of the CDR3: TGCAGTGCTAGAGGGTGGAGGACCTACAGGGGTAATTCACCCCTCCACTTT.

This chain joins TRBV3-1 and TRBJ2-1; 7 bases match TRBD1. Germline V gives CDR1 LGHDT, CDR2 YNNKEL (reference sequence). V dropped 4 bases and J dropped 10; count of bases not matched to a gene: 7. The CDR3 sequence is 13 residues long. The CDR3 coding sequence is TGTGCCAGCAGCCGGGACAGACCAGGGGAGCAGTTCTTC. It is translated as CASSRDRPGEQFF.

The V gene is TRBV4-1, the J gene TRBJ2-5; 15 nucleotides agree with TRBD2. Germline V lookup: CDR1 MGHRA, CDR2 YSYEKL. The V segment lost 1 base and the J segment 11 bases; nucleotides outside the gene matches: 8. The CDR3 sequence is 16 residues long. CDR3 sequence (DNA): TGCGCCAGCAGCCAAGTTGGACTAGCGGGAGGGAATGAGCAGTACTTC. Its translation is CASSQVGLAGGNEQYF.